The rows below give T cell receptor beta chains drawn from one sample of a study of blood T cell repertoires in COVID-19. Assay used: immunoSEQ multiplex PCR; TCRdb lists only in-frame clones, some missing. The profile shows 150,000 or so clones, roughly 80% of them singletons. Sequenced sample: peripheral blood. All receptors derive from a woman aged 45-65 years with active or convalescent COVID-19. The conserved cysteine and the conserved F or W are not part of the CDR3 here.

v_call	cdr3_aa
TRBV7-7	ASSLATGMGAETQY
TRBV4-2	ASSPVDNASGNTIY
TRBV4-3	ASSQRTGLAGGRMREETQY
TRBV7-3	ASSRTNNRVVNQPQH
TRBV6-4	ASSDPGLAVYNEQF
TRBV11-2	ASSRSRGGYHEQY
TRBV19	ASSQTAVSELF
TRBV19	ASSTGQGPNYGYT
TRBV5-1	ASSGRGETEAF
TRBV2	ASRGTTSGEVR
TRBV6-8	ASSYPRDNSNQPQH
TRBV19	ASSGRDTQY
TRBV5-5	ASSLRAPGGETQY
TRBV28	ASSLGRYPSHYNSPLH
TRBV7-2	ASSLYGGRYEQY
TRBV2	ASSVNRANTDTQY
TRBV19	ASSIGTGGGYT
TRBV6-2/TRBV6-3	ASSPGTGETNEQF
TRBV14	ASSQRGQGVKTNTGELF
TRBV7-2	ASSLVLGGIGPQH
TRBV6-5	ASSKEGGVRDGYT
TRBV4-3	ASSLRTDRGNYNEQF
TRBV30	AWSGDRVDEKLF
TRBV25-1	ASSEYSQAF
TRBV7-8	ASSLGGTKYEQY
TRBV11-2	ASSSLWGDGYEQY
TRBV4-3	ASSQERLKNSPLH
TRBV7-2	ASQPGANTGELF
TRBV6-1	ASSESSGSLGEQF
TRBV28	ASSPSGLAVYNEQF
TRBV7-9	ASSPDLSRGNYGYT
TRBV24-1	ATSDVHRAVSNQPQH
TRBV19	ASSIWAGQGGQPQH
TRBV18	ASSLSTGVAYEQY
TRBV30	AWNRDRPQETQY